The entry below describes one T cell receptor (beta chain). This record comes from a study of technical replicates of blood from a handful of donors. Clones were read by immunoSEQ multiplex PCR, and TCRdb kept only the in-frame ones, dropping some. The table includes about 89,000 clones, around 96% detected once. The germline V and J ends were trimmed by 1 base and 1 base, with 8 bases remaining between them. This CDR3 is built from 15 residues. Looked up from germline, CDR1 is MNHNS and CDR2 is SASEGT. J is TRBJ1-5 and V is TRBV6-1; possible D gene TRBD1, 6 bases. Sequences were obtained from T cells isolated from PBMCs. The TCR comes from a human donor in good health. The CDR3 nucleotides are TGTGCCAGCAGTGAAGGCAGGGGAAGCAATCAGCCCCAGCATTTT. Translated, it gives CASSEGRGSNQPQHF.